This T cell receptor (beta chain) was identified in a study of T cells in narcolepsy. With regard to this clone: Its antigen remains unknown.

Findings and caveats of the study: Reportedly, autoreactive clonotypes were serially detected in patients' blood but not controls'.

Profiled with immunoSEQ multiplex PCR; TCRdb holds only in-frame clones, not every one. The data show approximately 25,000 clones, with approximately 83% seen just once and 0.55% to 0.75% held by the top ten. Germline-derived CDR1 and CDR2 are MNHEY and SVGAGI. Trimming cost V 5 bases and J 4 bases, with 11 bases left between them. The CDR3 runs 13 residues. The sequence came from a human donor with narcolepsy. The chain recombines TRBV6-5 with TRBJ1-2; weak D call: TRBD1 (5 bases). Sequenced: CD45RA- memory CD4+ T cells from PBMCs. The CDR3 is CASSDQGGYGYTF. Written as DNA, the CDR3 is TGTGCCAGCAGTGACCAGGGTGGCTATGGCTACACCTTC.